This TCR beta chain was captured in a study of low-dose radiotherapy and immunotherapy resistance in tumors. This clonotype was counted ten times or more. Sample time point: after trial treatment. Treatment reported: LDRT plus nivolumab, ipilimumab, low-dose cyclophosphamide and aspirin (RACIN trial). Donors received a regimen that comprised nivolumab, ipilimumab, aspirin, low-dose cyclophosphamide and low-dose radiotherapy. The CDR3 runs to 13 residues. CDR1 and CDR2 from the germline V gene are SGHRS and YFSETQ. V lost 1 base, J lost 4 bases, and 9 bases lay in between. With TRAV- and TRBV-specific primers, first-strand cDNA was made, covering the alpha and beta chains. TCRs underwent approximately 20 PCR cycles of amplification with a constant-region primer and V-primer adapter. TCRdb analysed the reads with MiXCR anew, one entry per CDR3 protein. The sample carries tens of thousands of distinct CDR3 sequences, roughly 19% recorded once.

The chain has TRBV5-1 and TRBJ2-7; D unclear. The source material was PBMCs, sampled after low-dose radiotherapy plus immunotherapy. This TCR was sampled from a female donor with ovarian cancer. The CDR3 DNA is TGCGCCAGCAGCTTGAGACCGCCTTACGAGCAGTACTTC. Protein product: CASSLRPPYEQYF.